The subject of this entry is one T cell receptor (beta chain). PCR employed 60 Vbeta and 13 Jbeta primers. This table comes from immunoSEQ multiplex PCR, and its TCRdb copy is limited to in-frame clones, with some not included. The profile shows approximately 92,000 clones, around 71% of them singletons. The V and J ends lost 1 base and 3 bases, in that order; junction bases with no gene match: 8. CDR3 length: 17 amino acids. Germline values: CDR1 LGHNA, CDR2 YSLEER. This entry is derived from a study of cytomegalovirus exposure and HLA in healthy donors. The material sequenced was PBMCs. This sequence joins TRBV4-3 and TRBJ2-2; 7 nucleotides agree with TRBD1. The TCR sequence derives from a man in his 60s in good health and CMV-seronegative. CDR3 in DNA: TGCGCCAGCAGCCAAGCACCCCCCGGGACAGACACCGGGGAGCTGTTTTTT. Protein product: CASSQAPPGTDTGELFF.